Following are 30 T cell receptor beta chains from one sample sequenced in a study of cytomegalovirus exposure and HLA in healthy donors. Profiled with immunoSEQ multiplex PCR; TCRdb holds only in-frame clones, not every one. The profile covers 150,000 to 200,000 clones, with about 81% appearing a single time and 1.2% taken by the ten largest. Sequenced sample: PBMCs. All receptors derive from a woman aged 25 to 39 in good health and CMV-seronegative.

The V gene is TRBV27, the J gene TRBJ1-2, with D tentatively TRBD1 (5 bases). The CDR3 has 14 amino acids. V shed 1 base and J shed 3 bases, with 9 bases lying between them. In germline, CDR1 is MNHEY, CDR2 SMNVEV (reference sequence). In nucleotides, the CDR3 is TGTGCCAGCAGTTTATTCGGGGGAGACTATGGCTACACCTTC. Residues: CASSLFGGDYGYTF.

This chain connects TRBV5-6 to TRBJ2-5, with 9 bases aligning to TRBD1. Germline values: CDR1 SGHDT, CDR2 YYEEEE. V lost 7 bases and J lost 1; bases outside the gene matches: 5. The CDR3 has 14 residues. The CDR3 nucleotides are TGTGCCAGCGGGGTGGGACAGGGCCAAGAGACCCAGTACTTC. Residues: CASGVGQGQETQYF.

The V call is TRBV6-1, the J call TRBJ2-7; tentatively, D is TRBD1 (5 bases). Trimming stripped 1 base from V and 2 bases from J, with 6 bases between. The CDR3 is made up of 13 amino acids. Looked up from germline, CDR1 is MNHNS and CDR2 is SASEGT. Here the CDR3 reads CASSEGGPYEQYF. The CDR3 region has the DNA TGTGCCAGCAGTGAAGGGGGCCCCTACGAGCAGTACTTC.

This chain connects TRBV6-6 to TRBJ1-6; a possible D gene is TRBD1 (5 bases). The germline V gene has CDR1 MNHNY and CDR2 SVGAGI (reference sequence). Trimming stripped 5 bases from V and 14 bases from J, with 16 bases between. This CDR3 comprises 13 residues. The chain's CDR3 is CASSLGTGVTLHF. CDR3 nucleotides: TGTGCCAGCAGTCTCGGGACGGGGGTCACCCTCCACTTT.

This sequence joins TRBV19 and TRBJ1-1; TRBD1 might be the D (6 bases). CDR1 is LNHDA, CDR2 SQIVND, per germline (reference sequence). V was clipped by 3 bases and J by 1 base, with 9 bases between them. The CDR3 runs to 14 residues. The CDR3 nucleotides are TGTGCCAGTAGTATTGGGGGCGCGAACACTGAAGCTTTCTTT. Encoded protein: CASSIGGANTEAFF.

The rearrangement joins TRBV14 to TRBJ2-2; D uncertain. The CDR3 covers 15 residues. Germline-derived CDR1 and CDR2 are SGHDN and FVKESK. The V end lost 5 bases, the J end lost 3 bases, and 13 bases lay between the germline ends. CDR3 sequence (DNA): TGTGCCAGCAGCTCCTTGAGGTACCACACCGGGGAGCTGTTTTTT. Translated, it gives CASSSLRYHTGELFF.

This chain connects TRBV29-1 to TRBJ2-2; 9 bases line up with TRBD2. Losses at the gene ends were 4 bases for V and 6 bases for J; bases not matched to a gene: 6. Germline loops: CDR1 SQVTM, CDR2 ANQGSEA. The CDR3 consists of 14 residues. For the CDR3, the DNA is TGCAGCGTTGGTGCAGCGGGAGGAGCCGGGGAGCTGTTTTTT. This sequence encodes CSVGAAGGAGELFF.

The rearrangement joins TRBV27 to TRBJ2-1, with 8 bases identical to TRBD1. The length of the CDR3 is 15 residues. CDR1 MNHEY and CDR2 SMNVEV come from the germline V gene (reference sequence). The J segment lost 2 bases and the V segment lost 7 bases, leaving 7 bases of the junction unmatched. The CDR3 is CASKRGQGAYNEQFF. CDR3 nucleotides: TGTGCCAGCAAACGAGGACAGGGTGCCTACAATGAGCAGTTCTTC.

This clone was recorded only once. V is TRBV2 and J is TRBJ2-7, with TRBD2 identical over 7 bases. The germline CDR1 and CDR2 sequences are SNHLY and FYNNEI. The CDR3 length is 16 residues. The junction had 12 bases not matched to a gene; V was cut back by 5 bases and J by 2 bases. CDR3 in amino acids: CASSPGRQATTYEQYF. The CDR3 DNA reads TGTGCCAGCAGTCCCGGGAGGCAGGCCACCACCTACGAGCAGTACTTC.

V usage is TRBV18 and J usage is TRBJ2-2; no firm D call. The germline V and J ends were trimmed by 0 bases and 9 bases, with 11 bases remaining between them. The germline gives CDR1 KGHSH, CDR2 LQKENI. There are 14 residues in the CDR3. The CDR3 loop reads CASSPPRLERELFF. The CDR3 DNA reads TGTGCCAGCTCACCACCCCGGTTGGAGAGGGAGCTGTTTTTT.

The V and J genes are TRBV4-1 and TRBJ2-1; 11 bases are a match to TRBD2. CDR1 is MGHRA, CDR2 YSYEKL, per germline. This CDR3 has 12 residues. J lost 10 bases, V lost 8 bases, and 4 bases had no gene match. The CDR3 is CASSLAGVEQFF. The CDR3 DNA reads as TGCGCCAGCTCACTAGCGGGAGTCGAGCAGTTCTTC.

The gene calls are TRBV6-6 and TRBJ2-5; tentatively, D is TRBD2 (5 bases). From germline, CDR1 is MNHNY and CDR2 SVGAGI (reference sequence). Between the trimmed V and J ends, which lost 2 bases and 0 bases, there was a span of 7 bases. The CDR3 is 14 residues long. The CDR3 nucleotides are TGTGCCAGCAGTTACGCCGGGGACCAAGAGACCCAGTACTTC. Translation gives CASSYAGDQETQYF.

This chain links TRBV5-1 with TRBJ2-1; weak D call: TRBD2 (5 bases). CDR1 and CDR2 from the germline V gene are SGHRS and YFSETQ. V lost 4 bases, J lost 5 bases, and 13 bases lay in between. CDR3 length equals 14 residues. The CDR3 nucleotides are TGCGCCAGCAGCGGCCCCTTCGGGGACAATGAGCAGTTCTTC. This sequence encodes CASSGPFGDNEQFF.

The V and J genes are TRBV15 and TRBJ1-5; D remains ambiguous. The V end was cut by 5 bases, the J end by 0 bases, with 11 bases between. Germline values: CDR1 LNHNV, CDR2 YYDKDF (reference sequence). There are 15 residues in the CDR3. CDR3 sequence: CATSGRLYSNQPQHF. CDR3 sequence (DNA): TGTGCCACCAGCGGTCGACTCTATAGCAATCAGCCCCAGCATTTT.

The sample holds a few counts of this clone. The chain uses TRBV6-5 and TRBJ1-5; TRBD1 aligns across 8 bases. In germline, CDR1 is MNHEY, CDR2 SVGAGI. V was pared by 2 bases and J by 3 bases, with 3 bases of the junction left unmatched. This CDR3 spans 15 amino acids. The CDR3 DNA sequence: TGTGCCAGCAGTTACGGGACAGGAATCAATCAGCCCCAGCATTTT. Translated, it gives CASSYGTGINQPQHF.

The chain joins TRBV5-8 to TRBJ1-6; D unclear. The CDR3 has 16 amino acids. In germline, CDR1 is SGHTS, CDR2 YDEGEE. Trimming took off 1 base at V and 1 base at J, with 9 bases between the two ends. For the CDR3, the DNA is TGTGCCAGCAGCTTGCGGGGTAGTTCCTATAATTCACCCCTCCACTTT. This encodes CASSLRGSSYNSPLHF.

Concerning this clone itself: This sample also contains other DNA sequences that code for the same CDR3. V usage is TRBV27 and J usage is TRBJ2-7; the D gene is possibly TRBD1 (6 bases). The germline gives CDR1 MNHEY, CDR2 SMNVEV (reference sequence). This CDR3 contains 14 residues. The V gene lost 0 bases and the J gene lost 2 bases, with 8 bases spanning the gap. CDR3 sequence (DNA): TGTGCCAGCAGTTTATCTGGGGGCCCCTACGAGCAGTACTTC. Its translation is CASSLSGGPYEQYF.

Of note for this clone: One end of the junction is discordant with germline, which a read error may explain. V usage is TRBV29-1 and J usage is TRBJ1-1; D may be TRBD1 (5 bases). Germline V gene data show CDR1 as SQVTM and CDR2 as ANQGSEA. The CDR3 consists of 11 residues. CDR3 in amino acids: CSVKGNTEAFF. The DNA for the CDR3 is TGCAGCGTTAAGGGGAACACTGAGGCTTTCTTT.

The V and J genes are TRBV7-6 and TRBJ2-2, with D possibly matching TRBD2 (6 bases). The germline CDR1 and CDR2 sequences are SGHVS and FNYEAQ. The germline V and J ends were trimmed by 1 base and 5 bases, with 17 bases remaining between them. The CDR3 has 17 residues. CDR3 residues: CASSLETPTAGTGELFF. The CDR3 nucleotides are TGTGCCAGCAGCTTAGAGACTCCTACCGCGGGAACCGGGGAGCTGTTTTTT.

The V and J genes are TRBV29-1 and TRBJ2-7, with 12 nucleotides matching TRBD1. Germline CDR1 is SQVTM and CDR2 is ANQGSEA. The CDR3 spans 13 residues. The junction had 3 bases not matched to a gene; V was cut back by 7 bases and J by 2 bases. The CDR3 sequence is CSGGTGGPYEQYF. The CDR3 region has the DNA TGCAGCGGTGGGACAGGGGGCCCCTACGAGCAGTACTTC.

This rearrangement joins TRBV6-5 to TRBJ1-1, with a tentative D call TRBD1 (5 bases). In germline, CDR1 is MNHEY, CDR2 SVGAGI. This CDR3 comprises 12 residues. V gave up 7 bases and J gave up 5 bases, with 11 bases separating them. This CDR3 reads CASKGRVTEAFF. CDR3 sequence (DNA): TGTGCCAGCAAGGGCAGGGTGACTGAAGCTTTCTTT.

The V gene is TRBV27, the J gene TRBJ1-4; D is uncertain. V shed 5 bases and J shed 4 bases, with 8 bases lying between them. CDR3 length: 13 residues. Germline values: CDR1 MNHEY, CDR2 SMNVEV (reference sequence). As DNA, the CDR3 is TGTGCCAGCAGTCCCCCCTATAATGAAAAACTGTTTTTT. Translating gives CASSPPYNEKLFF.

This chain joins TRBV1 and TRBJ1-4; whether TRBD1, the table's D call, matches the DNA was not checked. TRBV1 is given as a pseudogene. The CDR3 extends over 13 amino acids. The CDR3 DNA follows: TGCACCTGCAGGGACAGGGGGGCTGAAAAACTGTTTTTT. This codes for CTCRDRGAEKLFF.

The chain joins TRBV4-2 to TRBJ2-3; maybe TRBD2 (6 bases). CDR1 is LGHNA and CDR2 is YNFKEQ in the germline V gene. The V end was cut by 0 bases, the J end by 2 bases, with 12 bases between. The CDR3 length is 16 residues. The CDR3 nucleotides read TGTGCCAGCAGCCAAGATTCTAGCGCTCACACAGATACGCAGTATTTT. Translation: CASSQDSSAHTDTQYF.

This clone was seen a handful of times. The rearrangement joins TRBV14 to TRBJ2-7; perhaps TRBD2 as D (6 bases). This CDR3 has 14 amino acids. V was shortened by 4 bases and J by 5 bases, with 15 bases between the two germline ends. Germline values: CDR1 SGHDN, CDR2 FVKESK. The CDR3 sequence: CASSPYRLVDEQYF. CDR3 DNA: TGTGCCAGCAGCCCTTACAGACTAGTGGACGAGCAGTACTTC.

This chain joins TRBV30 and TRBJ1-5; 8 nucleotides line up with TRBD1. V lost 6 bases, J lost 4 bases, and 5 bases stayed unmatched. The CDR3 runs 13 residues. Germline V CDR1 and CDR2: GTSNPN, SVGIG (reference sequence). CDR3 sequence reads: CACSGTGNQPQHF. The CDR3 coding sequence is TGTGCCTGCTCCGGGACAGGTAATCAGCCCCAGCATTTT.

This chain uses TRBV27 with TRBJ2-5; 10 nucleotides match TRBD2. The CDR3 length is 14 residues. In germline, CDR1 is MNHEY, CDR2 SMNVEV (reference sequence). V was pared by 6 bases and J by 4 bases, with 5 bases of the junction left unmatched. This chain's CDR3 is CASRDSGRRETQYF. The CDR3 DNA follows: TGTGCCAGCAGGGATAGCGGGAGGCGAGAGACCCAGTACTTC.

The rearrangement links TRBV6-1 to TRBJ2-1; 11 bases align to TRBD2. J lost 5 bases, V lost 5 bases, and 5 bases had no gene match. The CDR3 contains 15 residues. The germline gives CDR1 MNHNS, CDR2 SASEGT. This CDR3 is CASSMGGLADNEQFF. The CDR3 coding sequence is TGTGCCAGCAGTATGGGGGGACTAGCGGACAATGAGCAGTTCTTC.

The chain is built from TRBV2 and TRBJ2-3, with TRBD2 matching over 9 bases. The germline V gene has CDR1 SNHLY and CDR2 FYNNEI. The CDR3 is made up of 15 amino acids. V gave up 3 bases and J gave up 4 bases; unmatched junction bases: 5. The CDR3, as DNA: TGTGCCAGCAGTGACCTTAGCGGGAGCCCAGATACGCAGTATTTT. This codes for CASSDLSGSPDTQYF.

The chain is built from TRBV5-8 and TRBJ1-4; D not certain. This CDR3 comprises 12 residues. The germline gives CDR1 SGHTS, CDR2 YDEGEE. V lost 5 bases, J lost 4 bases, and 6 bases lay in between. The DNA for the CDR3 is TGTGCCAGCAGTTCGGTTAATGAAAAACTGTTTTTT. This sequence encodes CASSSVNEKLFF.